This T cell receptor (beta chain) appears in the sequencing data of a study of blood T cells in healthy people across ages. A minimum of 6.5 million PBMCs was isolated per sample. With 5 bases clipped from V and 3 bases from J, the junction kept 5 bases outside the gene matches. The CDR3 runs 15 residues. CDR1 and CDR2 from the germline V gene are KGHSH and LQKENI. Sample-barcoded 5' priming and a J-beta primer mix drove a second PCR of about 6 to 11 cycles. The authors tagged each cDNA molecule using a template-switch adaptor with 12 random nucleotides. In TCRdb, the 5' RACE reads were re-called with MiXCR into one record per CDR3 protein. There are some 1,800,000 distinct CDR3 sequences in the sample; 35% to 50% occur only once, and 23% lies in the top ten.

The clonotype was recovered from a human donor in good health. Sequencing was done on a sample of blood. The V gene is TRBV18, the J gene TRBJ2-5, with 11 bases fitting TRBD2. CDR3 sequence (DNA): TGTGCCAGCTCAACGACTAGCGGGGAGGAAGAGACCCAGTACTTC. The encoded protein is CASSTTSGEEETQYF.